These 9 T cell receptor beta chains came from one sample sequenced in a study of CD8+CD57+ T cells in acquired aplastic anemia. The authors sequenced patients whose flow cytometry had shown CD8+CD57+ cell expansion. Genomic DNA was employed as the template in profiling TCR beta VDJ and CDR3. TCRdb re-derived calls from the reads in MiXCR, one entry per CDR3 protein. The sample holds about 200,000 distinct CDR3 sequences, roughly two thirds seen once. The sample taken for sequencing was sorted CD4+, CD8+, or CD8+CD57+ T cells (not recorded which) from PBMCs. Every receptor here comes from a human donor with aplastic anemia.

This clonotype was found a few times. The chain uses TRBV7-3 and TRBJ2-3; weak D call: TRBD1 (6 bases). Trimming removed 2 bases at V and 2 bases at J, with 11 bases between. CDR3 length: 15 amino acids. The germline V gene encodes CDR1 SGHTA and CDR2 FQGTGA. The CDR3 region is CASSLQGPTTDTQYF. CDR3 nucleotides: TGTGCCAGCAGCTTACAGGGGCCAACCACAGATACGCAGTATTTT.

The V and J genes are TRBV5-5 and TRBJ2-7; tentatively, D is TRBD2 (5 bases). Germline CDR1 is SGHKS and CDR2 is YYEKEE (reference sequence). V dropped 3 bases and J dropped 0 bases, with 13 bases sitting between them. This CDR3 has 15 amino acids. CDR3 sequence reads: CASSSPKGVSYEQYF. DNA for the CDR3: TGTGCCAGCAGCTCCCCCAAGGGAGTCTCCTACGAGCAGTACTTC.

Note on this clonotype: One end of the junction varies from germline; a read error may be responsible. The CDR3 region has the DNA TGCAGTACTAGAAGGACACCGAATTCACCCCTCCACTTT. It encodes CSTRRTPNSPLHF. This chain links TRBV20-1 with TRBJ1-6; possible D gene TRBD1, 5 bases. CDR1 is DFQATT, CDR2 SNEGSKA, per germline (reference sequence). The CDR3 is made up of 13 amino acids.

The rearrangement links TRBV9 to TRBJ2-5; TRBD2 aligns across 10 bases. This CDR3 comprises 16 residues. Germline assignment: CDR1 SGDLS and CDR2 YYNGEE. With 3 bases clipped from V and 5 bases from J, the junction kept 10 bases outside the gene matches. The CDR3 sequence: CASSARSGGAGETQYF. The CDR3 nucleotides read TGTGCCAGCAGCGCCAGGAGCGGGGGGGCGGGGGAGACCCAGTACTTC.

The chain couples TRBV7-3 to TRBJ1-5; D gene ambiguous. The germline V and J ends were trimmed by 7 bases and 5 bases, with 12 bases remaining between them. This CDR3 spans 13 amino acids. Per the germline V gene, CDR1 is SGHTA and CDR2 is FQGTGA. DNA for the CDR3: TGTGCCAGCAACGAAAGGTTCGATCAGCCCCAGCATTTT. This sequence encodes CASNERFDQPQHF. Looking up the rest from reference TRBV7-3 and TRBJ1-5 gives the full variable domain: GAGVSQTPSNKVTEKGKYVELRCDPISGHTALYWYRQSLGQGPEFLIYFQGTGAADDSGLPNDRFFAVRPEGSVSTLKIQRTERGDSAVYLCASNERFDQPQHFGDGTRLSIL.

The V gene is TRBV7-2, the J gene TRBJ2-5, with D perhaps matching TRBD1 or TRBD2 (6 bases each). V lost 2 bases and J 5 bases, leaving 18 bases between the germline ends. The CDR3 contains 16 residues. Germline V lookup: CDR1 SGHTA, CDR2 FQGNSA. Here the CDR3 DNA reads TGTGCCAGCAGCTTAACCCCTTCCGGGGGCGCGGAGACCCAGTACTTC. This sequence encodes CASSLTPSGGAETQYF.

V and J are TRBV12-3 or TRBV12-4 and TRBJ2-6; D unresolved. The CDR3 runs 14 residues. The ends were cut back, 5 bases at V and 1 base at J, with 6 bases in the middle. CDR3 residues: CASSLGSGANVLTF. The CDR3 DNA is TGTGCCAGCAGTCTAGGGTCTGGGGCCAACGTCCTGACTTTC.

This clonotype showed up just a few times. The V call is TRBV15, the J call TRBJ2-7; D is possibly TRBD1 (5 bases). This CDR3 contains 14 residues. The V gene lost 0 bases and the J gene lost 6 bases, with 12 bases spanning the gap. Looked up from germline, CDR1 is LNHNV and CDR2 is YYDKDF (reference sequence). CDR3 nucleotides: TGTGCCACCAGCAGAGATGTCCAGGGATCCGAGCAGTACTTC. This translates into CATSRDVQGSEQYF. The full variable domain, with the rest looked up from reference TRBV15 and TRBJ2-7, is DAMVIQNPRYQVTQFGKPVTLSCSQTLNHNVMYWYQQKSSQAPKLLFHYYDKDFNNEADTPDNFQSRRPNTSFCFLDIRSPGLGDTAMYLCATSRDVQGSEQYFGPGTRLTVT.

V gene TRBV15 combines with J gene TRBJ1-5; 10 nucleotides match TRBD1. The trim removed 3 bases at V and 8 bases at J, leaving 16 bases unmatched. CDR1 and CDR2 from the germline V gene are LNHNV and YYDKDF (reference sequence). CDR3 length: 18 amino acids. CDR3 residues: CATSSSRSGQGLNEPQHF. Written as DNA, the CDR3 is TGTGCCACCAGCAGCTCCAGGTCGGGACAGGGGTTGAATGAGCCCCAGCATTTT.